What follows are 4 T cell receptor beta chains derived from one specimen sequenced in a study of CD8 T cells in ankylosing spondylitis (dated by TCRdb to the late 2010s). The library was prepared using 5' RACE. Data came from an Illumina HiSeq 2500. TCRdb passed the public sequencing reads through fastp at Q25 and MiXCR, retaining productive beta sequences. Each record represents a unique CDR3 protein, reported with the most common genes and DNA among its rows. This sample lists around 250,000 distinct CDR3 sequences; 15% to 20% were detected once. The ten top clones hold over 25% of the sample. The sequenced material came from blood, either unsorted or a sorted T cell fraction (not recorded which). The source of these receptors is a male donor with ankylosing spondylitis or in good health (not recorded which).

This chain uses TRBV12-3 or TRBV12-4 with TRBJ2-2, with D tentatively TRBD2 (5 bases). This CDR3 contains 17 residues. Trimming removed 5 bases from V and 3 bases from J, with 19 bases in between. The CDR3 nucleotides read TGTGCCAGCAGTCCCCCGGGAAGGGTAGCAGACACCGGGGAGCTGTTTTTT. Translating it yields CASSPPGRVADTGELFF.

The chain couples TRBV7-9 to TRBJ2-1; D possibly corresponds to TRBD1 (5 bases). Trimming took off 5 bases at V and 3 bases at J, with 8 bases between the two ends. This CDR3 region has 13 residues. Per the germline V gene, CDR1 is SEHNR and CDR2 is FQNEAQ (reference sequence). CDR3 DNA: TGTGCCAGCAGCCCCAGGGTCTACAATGAGCAGTTCTTC. Residues: CASSPRVYNEQFF.

The table lists this clonotype with many counts. The DNA for the CDR3 is TGCGCCAGCAGCGAGGGCTCCTACAATGAGCAGTTCTTC. The encoded protein is CASSEGSYNEQFF. The V call is TRBV5-1, the J call TRBJ2-1; maybe TRBD2 (5 bases). V was pared by 4 bases and J by 0 bases, with 5 bases between. CDR1 is SGHRS, CDR2 YFSETQ, per germline. The CDR3 runs 13 residues.

This clonotype was found a few times. This sequence joins TRBV27 and TRBJ1-4; maybe TRBD1 (6 bases). Germline V gene data show CDR1 as MNHEY and CDR2 as SMNVEV (reference sequence). CDR3 length: 18 residues. The germline V and J ends were trimmed by 2 bases and 8 bases, with 24 bases remaining between them. The CDR3 protein is CASSLVSLAGAGAEKLFF. The CDR3 bases are TGTGCCAGCAGTTTAGTGTCTCTAGCGGGGGCAGGGGCCGAAAAACTGTTTTTT.